The 22 T cell receptor beta chains given below trace back to one sample, sequenced in a study of T-cell reconstitution after alpha-beta-depleted transplantation in children. Unique molecular identifiers were used in preparing the TCRbeta library. MiXCR, run by TCRdb on the PCR reads, gives a single entry per CDR3 protein. The data show about 70,000 distinct CDR3 sequences, under 13% seen once. The source material was PBMCs, sampled before TCRalphabeta/CD19-depleted stem cell transplant. The source of these receptors is a boy aged 5 to 17 with acute myeloid leukemia, due to receive a stem cell transplant.

This clonotype occurred many times. The chain uses TRBV5-1 and TRBJ2-3; D uncertain. Trimming left V 5 bases short and J 6 bases short, with 7 bases between. The CDR3 has 11 amino acids. The V gene's germline CDR1 is SGHRS and CDR2 YFSETQ. CDR3 loop: CASSIRDTQYF. The DNA of the CDR3 is TGCGCCAGCAGTATCCGGGATACGCAGTATTTT.

This clonotype was detected ten times or more. V and J are TRBV5-1 and TRBJ1-3; the D is unclear. Germline values: CDR1 SGHRS, CDR2 YFSETQ. The V end lost 4 bases, the J end lost 0 bases, and 17 bases lay between the germline ends. The CDR3 spans 17 residues. CDR3 amino acids: CASSLGPAESSGNTIYF. In DNA form, the CDR3 reads TGCGCCAGCAGCCTGGGTCCAGCGGAGAGCTCTGGAAACACCATATATTTT.

Many counts were recorded for this clonotype. The CDR3 loop is CASSFPGSPRGDGYTF. Here the CDR3 DNA reads TGTGCCAGCAGTTTCCCAGGATCCCCCCGGGGCGATGGCTACACCTTC. The gene calls are TRBV6-5 and TRBJ1-2; D might be TRBD1 (5 bases). The V gene lost 4 bases and the J gene lost 6 bases, with 21 bases spanning the gap. Germline assignment: CDR1 MNHEY and CDR2 SVGAGI. CDR3 length equals 16 residues.

The rearrangement links TRBV5-1 to TRBJ2-1; 13 nucleotides match TRBD2. CDR3 length equals 16 residues. After removal of 0 bases from V and 7 bases from J, the junction contained 4 bases not matched to a gene. Germline CDR1 reads SGHRS; CDR2 reads YFSETQ. Here the CDR3 reads CASSLAGLAGWNEQFF. CDR3 DNA sequence: TGCGCCAGCAGCTTGGCGGGACTAGCGGGATGGAATGAGCAGTTCTTC. Together with reference TRBV5-1 and TRBJ2-1, the CDR3 gives the full variable domain: KAGVTQTPRYLIKTRGQQVTLSCSPISGHRSVSWYQQTPGQGLQFLFEYFSETQRNKGNFPGRFSGRQFSNSRSEMNVSTLELGDSALYLCASSLAGLAGWNEQFFGPGTRLTVL.

This clonotype was found many times. The chain carries TRBV3-1 and TRBJ1-1, with TRBD1 matching 7 bases. Germline loops: CDR1 LGHDT, CDR2 YNNKEL (reference sequence). J gave up 1 base and V 4 bases, and 6 bases lay outside the gene matches. This CDR3 comprises 15 residues. The CDR3 DNA follows: TGTGCCAGCAGCCTCGACAGGGTACCGAACACTGAAGCTTTCTTT. It specifies CASSLDRVPNTEAFF.

This clonotype was detected ten times or more. The CDR3 bases are TGTGCCAGCAGTTACTCAAGGGGGTTTAGCTCCTATAATTCACCCCTCCACTTT. Its protein is CASSYSRGFSSYNSPLHF. The gene calls are TRBV6-5 and TRBJ1-6; TRBD1 might be the D (6 bases). The CDR3 is 18 amino acids. V lost 0 bases and J 0 bases, leaving 12 bases between the germline ends. Germline V gene sequence: CDR1 MNHEY, CDR2 SVGAGI.

There are many counts of this clonotype. The chain carries TRBV4-2 and TRBJ2-1; D assignment may be TRBD1 or TRBD2 (6 bases each). The CDR3 has 17 residues. Germline-derived CDR1 and CDR2 are LGHNA and YNFKEQ. Trimming shortened V by 4 bases and J by 10 bases, and 26 bases separated the two germline ends. The CDR3 protein is CASSRYLEGGWAQEQFF. In nucleotides, the CDR3 is TGTGCCAGCAGCCGATACCTTGAGGGGGGTTGGGCGCAGGAGCAGTTCTTC.

This chain uses TRBV9 with TRBJ2-6, with D unclear. Germline V gene data show CDR1 as SGDLS and CDR2 as YYNGEE. The CDR3 length is 17 residues. V lost 0 bases, J lost 2 bases, and 12 bases lay in between. The CDR3 DNA reads TGTGCCAGCAGCGTAGACAGCTCTGTGGCTGGGGCCAACGTCCTGACTTTC. Amino acid sequence: CASSVDSSVAGANVLTF. Supplemented by reference TRBV9 and TRBJ2-6, the full variable domain reads DSGVTQTPKHLITATGQRVTLRCSPRSGDLSVYWYQQSLDQGLQFLIQYYNGEERAKGNILERFSAQQFPDLHSELNLSSLELGDSALYFCASSVDSSVAGANVLTFGAGSRLTVL.

This clonotype was picked up one time. V gene TRBV4-2 combines with J gene TRBJ1-4; D remains ambiguous. The CDR3 loop spans 16 amino acids. The V end was cut by 0 bases, the J end by 0 bases, with 8 bases between. Germline V gene lookup returns CDR1 LGHNA and CDR2 YNFKEQ. As DNA, the CDR3 is TGTGCCAGCAGCCAAGAGTTCACGACAACTAATGAAAAACTGTTTTTT. This encodes CASSQEFTTTNEKLFF.

Ten or more counts support this clonotype. CDR3 residues: CASSQDPTTLDTQYF. The CDR3, as DNA: TGCGCCAGCAGCCAAGATCCGACTACCTTAGATACGCAGTATTTT. The V and J genes are TRBV4-3 and TRBJ2-3, with a tentative D call TRBD2 (5 bases). The V gene's germline CDR1 is LGHNA and CDR2 YSLEER. The CDR3 extends over 15 amino acids. The ends were cut back, 0 bases at V and 5 bases at J, with 12 bases in the middle.

In this sample, this clonotype turned up many times. The CDR3 here is CASSSSSGGWADTQYF. The CDR3 nucleotides are TGTGCCAGCAGCTCCTCTAGCGGGGGGTGGGCAGATACGCAGTATTTT. V and J are TRBV7-2 and TRBJ2-3; TRBD2 matches at 11 bases. The CDR3 covers 16 residues. Trimming took 4 bases from V and 4 from J; bases not matched to a gene: 7. Germline values: CDR1 SGHTA, CDR2 FQGNSA.

In its sample, this clonotype was seen many times. The CDR3 nucleotides read TGCAGTGCCTCCTGGACTAGCGGGAGGGCTGGGAATGAGCAGTTCTTC. This gives the protein CSASWTSGRAGNEQFF. The chain uses TRBV20-1 and TRBJ2-1; 15 bases match TRBD2. Looked up from germline, CDR1 is DFQATT and CDR2 is SNEGSKA (reference sequence). This CDR3 has 16 amino acids. V was pared by 6 bases and J by 7 bases, with 10 bases of the junction left unmatched.

The rearrangement joins TRBV6-5 to TRBJ1-2; D gene unclear. The CDR3 has 13 residues. Germline assignment: CDR1 MNHEY and CDR2 SVGAGI. V was clipped by 2 bases and J by 5 bases, with 9 bases between them. The DNA for the CDR3 is TGTGCCAGCAGTTACACTGCCCAATATGGCTACACCTTC. Its translation is CASSYTAQYGYTF.

In its sample, this clonotype was seen many times. The rearrangement links TRBV12-3 or TRBV12-4 to TRBJ1-3, with unresolved D. The CDR3 covers 15 residues. Deletions cut 5 bases from V and 0 bases from J, with 11 bases between. CDR3: CASSPTAYSGNTIYF. CDR3 nucleotide sequence: TGTGCCAGCAGTCCCACGGCCTACTCTGGAAACACCATATATTTT.

The sample holds many counts of this clonotype. V usage is TRBV20-1 and J usage is TRBJ1-5; unclear D gene. This CDR3 has 13 residues. Deletions cut 6 bases from V and 5 bases from J, with 14 bases between. In germline, CDR1 is DFQATT, CDR2 SNEGSKA (reference sequence). CDR3 nucleotides: TGCAGTGCCCGCCTTCGGAGGGATCAGCCCCAGCATTTT. Its translation: CSARLRRDQPQHF.

In its sample, this clonotype was seen many times. The rearrangement uses TRBV29-1 and TRBJ2-3; maybe TRBD2 (5 bases). Trimming removed 8 bases at V and 6 bases at J, with 12 bases between. CDR3 length: 11 residues. The germline CDR1 and CDR2 sequences are SQVTM and ANQGSEA. In nucleotides, the CDR3 is TGCAGCTCCGCCTCGGGGGATACGCAGTATTTT. Protein sequence: CSSASGDTQYF.

This clonotype was detected many times. The gene calls are TRBV7-8 and TRBJ1-1; D might be TRBD1 (5 bases). The V gene lost 1 base and the J gene lost 0 bases, with 9 bases spanning the gap. The CDR3 runs 15 residues. Germline CDR1 SGHVS, CDR2 FQNEAQ. CDR3 bases: TGTGCCAGCAGCTTAGTTGGGGGGGTGAACACTGAAGCTTTCTTT. Its protein product is CASSLVGGVNTEAFF.

This clonotype was counted at least ten times. The CDR3 protein is CASSQEGANYGYTF. In DNA, the CDR3 is TGCGCCAGCAGCCAAGAAGGGGCTAACTATGGCTACACCTTC. This rearrangement joins TRBV4-1 to TRBJ1-2, with TRBD1 as a possible D gene (5 bases). The germline V gene has CDR1 MGHRA and CDR2 YSYEKL. CDR3 length equals 14 residues. V shed 0 bases and J shed 0 bases, with 5 bases lying between them.

This clonotype occurred a few times. The V call is TRBV20-1, the J call TRBJ2-7; 13 positions agree with TRBD2. The CDR3 runs 14 residues. The junction had 2 bases not matched to a gene; V was cut back by 1 base and J by 5 bases. Germline V gene lookup returns CDR1 DFQATT and CDR2 SNEGSKA (reference sequence). The CDR3, as DNA: TGCAGTGCTAGAGGACTAGCGGGGGGCAACGAGCAGTACGTC. Translation: CSARGLAGGNEQYV.

This clonotype was detected many times. The gene calls are TRBV14 and TRBJ2-5; D ambiguous. CDR1 and CDR2 (germline): SGHDN, FVKESK. The V and J ends lost 4 bases and 3 bases respectively, with 12 bases between them. There are 14 residues in the CDR3. As DNA, the CDR3 is TGTGCCAGCAGCCCCGTTTCTCGCAAAGAGACCCAGTACTTC. This translates into CASSPVSRKETQYF.

This clonotype has a count of ten or more. This chain connects TRBV11-2 to TRBJ2-2; D is unresolved. V was shortened by 5 bases and J by 7 bases, with 14 bases between the two germline ends. The CDR3 consists of 14 residues. Germline CDR1 and CDR2: SGHAT and FQNNGV. CDR3 bases: TGTGCCAGCAGCCCCGGGTCCCCAGGCGGGGAGCTGTTTTTT. Translation gives CASSPGSPGGELFF.

Comment on this clonotype: This may come from a read error, since a much larger clone is one base off. The chain is built from TRBV28 and TRBJ2-7; 12 positions agree with TRBD2. This CDR3 contains 15 residues. Germline V gene data show CDR1 as MDHEN and CDR2 as SYDVKM. CDR3 sequence (DNA): TGTGGCAGCAGGGCCAGACTAGCGGGAGACTACGAGCAGTACTTC. It translates to CGSRARLAGDYEQYF.